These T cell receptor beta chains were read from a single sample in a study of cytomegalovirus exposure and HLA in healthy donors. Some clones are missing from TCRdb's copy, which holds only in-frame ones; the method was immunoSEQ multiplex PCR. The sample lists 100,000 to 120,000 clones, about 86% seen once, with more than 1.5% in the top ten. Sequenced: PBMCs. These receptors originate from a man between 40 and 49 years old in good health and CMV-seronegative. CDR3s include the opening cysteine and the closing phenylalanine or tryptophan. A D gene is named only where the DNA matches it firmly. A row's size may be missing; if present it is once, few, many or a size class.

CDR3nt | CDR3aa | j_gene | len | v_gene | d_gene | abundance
TGCGCCAGTACAAACACAGATACGCAGTATTTT | CASTNTDTQYF | TRBJ2-3 | 11 | TRBV10-2 | . | .
TGTGCCAGCAGCTTGGTATCCGGGGGAAACACCATATATTTT | CASSLVSGGNTIYF | TRBJ1-3 | 14 | TRBV5-6 | . | .
TGTGCCAGCAAACTAAGGGACACGACCAACACTGAAGCTTTCTTT | CASKLRDTTNTEAFF | TRBJ1-1 | 15 | TRBV6-5 | . | .
TGTGCCAGCAGTTTATACAGTTCCTACGAGCAGTACTTC | CASSLYSSYEQYF | TRBJ2-7 | 13 | TRBV28 | . | .
TGTGCCAGCAGCCCAGGACAGAACTATGGCTACACCTTC | CASSPGQNYGYTF | TRBJ1-2 | 13 | TRBV7-9 | . | .
TGTGCCAGCAGTCCCCCTATGAACACTGAAGCTTTCTTT | CASSPPMNTEAFF | TRBJ1-1 | 13 | TRBV6-4 | . | .
TGTGCCAGCAGTTCCCTCCCAGCGGGAGGCACAGATACGCAGTATTTT | CASSSLPAGGTDTQYF | TRBJ2-3 | 16 | TRBV6-5 | TRBD2 | .
TGCGCCAGCAGCTCCCAGGACAGGGCAAACACCATATATTTT | CASSSQDRANTIYF | TRBJ1-3 | 14 | TRBV5-1 | TRBD1 | .
TGTGCCAGCAGCCCCCCGGCGGGACAGGGTAGCACTGAAGCTTTCTTT | CASSPPAGQGSTEAFF | TRBJ1-1 | 16 | TRBV7-9 | TRBD1 | .
TGTGCCAGCAGGAAAGAGACAGGGAACGAAAAACTGTTTTTT | CASRKETGNEKLFF | TRBJ1-4 | 14 | TRBV6-1 | TRBD1 | .
TGTGCCAGCAGTTCCTCACCGGGGGACTATGGCTACACCTTC | CASSSSPGDYGYTF | TRBJ1-2 | 14 | TRBV6-5 | . | .
TGTGCCATCAGTGAATGGGGCGCGGGCTACACCTTC | CAISEWGAGYTF | TRBJ1-2 | 12 | TRBV10-3 | . | .
TGTGCCAGCAGTGATGGACTAGCGGGGGGGCACCCGACAGATACGCAGTATTTT | CASSDGLAGGHPTDTQYF | TRBJ2-3 | 18 | TRBV5-4 | TRBD2 | .
TGTGCCAGCAGCCCCAGGTCCGTCGAGACCCAGTACTTC | CASSPRSVETQYF | TRBJ2-5 | 13 | TRBV7-2 | . | .
TGCGCCAGCAGCTTTATAGACAGCCGTAATGGCTACACCTTC | CASSFIDSRNGYTF | TRBJ1-2 | 14 | TRBV5-1 | . | .
TGTGCCAGCAGCTCCGAAGGGGAGGGGTTGGTATCTGAAGCTTTCTTT | CASSSEGEGLVSEAFF | TRBJ1-1 | 16 | TRBV5-6 | . | .
TGTGCCAGCAGTGAAGCGGAGTACACTGAAGCTTTCTTT | CASSEAEYTEAFF | TRBJ1-1 | 13 | TRBV2 | . | once
TGCAGCGGAGCGGGGGGGAGCACAGATACGCAGTATTTT | CSGAGGSTDTQYF | TRBJ2-3 | 13 | TRBV29-1 | TRBD2 | once
TGCGCCAGCAGCTTTAGAATAGCGGAGGTCACAGATACGCAGTATTTT | CASSFRIAEVTDTQYF | TRBJ2-3 | 16 | TRBV5-1 | . | .
TGTGCCAGTAGTCCTCGGAGGGGCGCCTACGAGCAGTACTTC | CASSPRRGAYEQYF | TRBJ2-7 | 14 | TRBV19 | . | .
TGTGCCAGCAGCCTCGACAGGGCTGGGTACGAGCAGTACTTC | CASSLDRAGYEQYF | TRBJ2-7 | 14 | TRBV9 | TRBD1 | .
TGTGCCAGCTCAGCCGGGACAGGAAGCTCCTACGAGCAGTACTTC | CASSAGTGSSYEQYF | TRBJ2-7 | 15 | TRBV18 | TRBD1 | .
TGCAGCGGTCAGCGGGGGCGCGGTGAGCAGTTCTTC | CSGQRGRGEQFF | TRBJ2-1 | 12 | TRBV29-1 | TRBD2 | .
TGTGCCAGCAGCTTAACCGGGTACAATGAGCAGTTCTTC | CASSLTGYNEQFF | TRBJ2-1 | 13 | TRBV7-3 | . | .
TGTGCCAGCAGCTTAGCTTCGAACACAGATACGCAGTATTTT | CASSLASNTDTQYF | TRBJ2-3 | 14 | TRBV5-4 | . | .
TGTGCCAGCTCACCCCTCACAGGGGGCACTGAAGCTTTCTTT | CASSPLTGGTEAFF | TRBJ1-1 | 14 | TRBV18 | TRBD1 | .
TGTGCCAGCAGTTTGCCGCGGGACCCGGGGGAGCTGTTTTTT | CASSLPRDPGELFF | TRBJ2-2 | 14 | TRBV28 | . | .
TGTGCCAGCGCCGTTGAGGGTGAAGCTTTCTTT | CASAVEGEAFF | TRBJ1-1 | 11 | TRBV2 | . | .
TGTGCCAGTGGTCGGGGGGACACAGATACGCAGTATTTT | CASGRGDTDTQYF | TRBJ2-3 | 13 | TRBV2 | TRBD2 | .
TGTGCCAGCAGCCAAGACAGGGTGGGGAACATTCAGTACTTC | CASSQDRVGNIQYF | TRBJ2-4 | 14 | TRBV5-4 | TRBD1 | .
TGTGCCAGCAGTCTCCGGGACTTCACCGGGGAGCTGTTTTTT | CASSLRDFTGELFF | TRBJ2-2 | 14 | TRBV6-5 | . | .
TGTGCCAGCAGTTACTCGCAGGGATCCTATGGCTACACCTTC | CASSYSQGSYGYTF | TRBJ1-2 | 14 | TRBV6-5 | . | .
TGTGCCAGCAGTTACGGCAGGTCAGGCTCTGGAAACACCATATATTTT | CASSYGRSGSGNTIYF | TRBJ1-3 | 16 | TRBV6-5 | . | .
TGTGCCCGCTACTCTGGAAACACCATATATTTT | CARYSGNTIYF | TRBJ1-3 | 11 | TRBV30 | . | .
TGTGCCAGCAGTCCCTTCGACAGGGTCGGATACAATGAGCAGTTCTTC | CASSPFDRVGYNEQFF | TRBJ2-1 | 16 | TRBV28 | TRBD1 | .
TGTGCCAGTAGTATAGAGGCCGCCTCGTCCTATGGCTACACCTTC | CASSIEAASSYGYTF | TRBJ1-2 | 15 | TRBV19 | . | once
TGTGCCAGCAGTTTTACAGGGTTGAATTCACCCCTCCACTTT | CASSFTGLNSPLHF | TRBJ1-6 | 14 | TRBV27 | . | .
TGTGCCAGCAGTCGTCGACAGGGGACTAACTATGGCTACACCTTC | CASSRRQGTNYGYTF | TRBJ1-2 | 15 | TRBV6-6 | TRBD1 | .
TGTGCCAGCAGGGACAGGGCCTCCTACGAGCAGTACTTC | CASRDRASYEQYF | TRBJ2-7 | 13 | TRBV6-5 | TRBD1 | .
TGTGCCAGCAGTTACGGTCAGGGGCTACAAGAGACCCAGTACTTC | CASSYGQGLQETQYF | TRBJ2-5 | 15 | TRBV2 | . | .
TGTGCCAGCAGTTCACTAACCGGGACAGGAGTGAACACTGAAGCTTTCTTT | CASSSLTGTGVNTEAFF | TRBJ1-1 | 17 | TRBV27 | TRBD1 | .
TGTGCCAGCAGGAACAGGGACAGGGGGCGTGAAGCTTTCTTT | CASRNRDRGREAFF | TRBJ1-1 | 14 | TRBV11-2 | TRBD1 | .
TGTGCCAGCAGTCCCGAGGACAGGGTAGCTTTCTTT | CASSPEDRVAFF | TRBJ1-1 | 12 | TRBV6-5 | TRBD1 | .
TGTGCCAGCAGCTTGCTAGGGGCTCAAGGGAACACTGAAGCTTTCTTT | CASSLLGAQGNTEAFF | TRBJ1-1 | 16 | TRBV5-6 | . | .
TGTGCCAGCAGCCCGTACACAGATACGCAGTATTTT | CASSPYTDTQYF | TRBJ2-3 | 12 | TRBV7-2 | . | .
TGTGCCAGCAGCATCCCGGGGGGGCAAGAGACCCAGTACTTC | CASSIPGGQETQYF | TRBJ2-5 | 14 | TRBV5-4 | TRBD2 | .
TGTGCCAGCAGCCCTTTGCCACAGGGCACTGAAGCTTTCTTT | CASSPLPQGTEAFF | TRBJ1-1 | 14 | TRBV14 | . | .
TGTGCCAGCAGCCCAAGCCAAGGGGGTGAAACTGAAGCTTTCTTT | CASSPSQGGETEAFF | TRBJ1-1 | 15 | TRBV9 | . | .
TGTGCCAGCAGTCCCGGACAGGGGGTCTCTGGAAACACCATATATTTT | CASSPGQGVSGNTIYF | TRBJ1-3 | 16 | TRBV7-9 | TRBD1 | .
TGCGCCAGCAGCAAGGACAACTTAGATACGCAGTATTTT | CASSKDNLDTQYF | TRBJ2-3 | 13 | TRBV5-1 | . | .
TGCAGCGTTGCTGGAGGGAGGGTTGAAGCTTTCTTT | CSVAGGRVEAFF | TRBJ1-1 | 12 | TRBV29-1 | . | .
TGTGCCAGCAGCCACGCGGGGGGCGGGTTTATTCAGTACTTC | CASSHAGGGFIQYF | TRBJ2-4 | 14 | TRBV13 | TRBD2 | .
TGTGCCTGGGGGGGCGGGGGTACGCAGTATTTT | CAWGGGGTQYF | TRBJ2-3 | 11 | TRBV30 | . | .
TGTGCCAGTAAGATTCAATTGGGGGGAGATACGCAGTATTTT | CASKIQLGGDTQYF | TRBJ2-3 | 14 | TRBV6-5 | . | .
TGTGCCAGCAGTGACGAGCGGGAAGATACGCAGTATTTT | CASSDEREDTQYF | TRBJ2-3 | 13 | TRBV6-1 | TRBD2 | .
TGTGCCAGCAGTGCCATTATGGGACAGGGTAGGGATGAGCAGTTCTTC | CASSAIMGQGRDEQFF | TRBJ2-1 | 16 | TRBV6-1 | TRBD1 | .
TGTGCCAGCAGCTTAATACGGACACCGGATGGCTACACCTTC | CASSLIRTPDGYTF | TRBJ1-2 | 14 | TRBV5-6 | . | .